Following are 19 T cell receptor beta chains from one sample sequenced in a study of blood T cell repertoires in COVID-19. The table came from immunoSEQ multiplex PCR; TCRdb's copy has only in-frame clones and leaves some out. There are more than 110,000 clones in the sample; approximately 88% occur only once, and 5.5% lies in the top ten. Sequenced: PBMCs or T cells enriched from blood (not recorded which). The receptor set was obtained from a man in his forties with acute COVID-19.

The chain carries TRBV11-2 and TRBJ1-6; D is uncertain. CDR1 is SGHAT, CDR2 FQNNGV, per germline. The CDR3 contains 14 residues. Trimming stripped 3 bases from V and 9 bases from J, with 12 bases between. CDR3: CASSLVGLGSPLHF. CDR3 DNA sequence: TGTGCCAGCAGCTTGGTGGGCTTGGGTTCACCCCTCCACTTT.

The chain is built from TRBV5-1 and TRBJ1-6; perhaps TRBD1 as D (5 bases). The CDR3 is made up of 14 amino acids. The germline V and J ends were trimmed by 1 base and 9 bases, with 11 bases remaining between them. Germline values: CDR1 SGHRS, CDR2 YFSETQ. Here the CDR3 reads CASSLLRGSSPLHF. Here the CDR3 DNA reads TGCGCCAGCAGCTTGTTGCGGGGGAGTTCACCCCTCCACTTT.

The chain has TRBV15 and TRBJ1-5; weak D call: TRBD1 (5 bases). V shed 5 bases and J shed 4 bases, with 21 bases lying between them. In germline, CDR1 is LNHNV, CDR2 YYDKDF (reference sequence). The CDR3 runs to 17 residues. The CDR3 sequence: CATSSLKGEGKNQPQHF. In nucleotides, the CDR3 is TGTGCCACCAGCTCGCTGAAAGGGGAGGGGAAAAATCAGCCCCAGCATTTT.

CDR3 sequence reads: CASSLGTSGAGELFF. The CDR3 region has the DNA TGTGCCAGCAGCTTGGGAACTAGCGGAGCCGGGGAGCTGTTTTTT. The chain recombines TRBV5-4 with TRBJ2-2, with TRBD2 identical over 8 bases. J lost 6 bases, V lost 0 bases, and 4 bases had no gene match. The CDR3 extends over 15 amino acids. CDR1 and CDR2 from the germline V gene are SGHNT and YYREEE (reference sequence).

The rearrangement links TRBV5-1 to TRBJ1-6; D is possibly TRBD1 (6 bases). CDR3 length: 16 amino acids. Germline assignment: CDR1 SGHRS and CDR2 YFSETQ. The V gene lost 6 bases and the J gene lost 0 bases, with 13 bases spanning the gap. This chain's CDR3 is CASTYGQLSYNSPLHF. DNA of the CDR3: TGCGCCAGCACCTACGGACAGCTCTCCTATAATTCACCCCTCCACTTT.

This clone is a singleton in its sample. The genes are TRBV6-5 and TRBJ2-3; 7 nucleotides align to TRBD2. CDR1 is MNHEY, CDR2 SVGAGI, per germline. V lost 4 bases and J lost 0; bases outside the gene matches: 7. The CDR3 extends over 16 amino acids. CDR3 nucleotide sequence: TGTGCCAGCAGTTCCCGCTTGGGGGGGAGCACAGATACGCAGTATTTT. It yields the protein CASSSRLGGSTDTQYF.

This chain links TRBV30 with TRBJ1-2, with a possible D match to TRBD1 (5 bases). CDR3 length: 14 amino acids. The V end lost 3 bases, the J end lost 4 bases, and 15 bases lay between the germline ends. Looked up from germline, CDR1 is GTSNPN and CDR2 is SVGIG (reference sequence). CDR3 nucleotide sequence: TGTGCCTGGAGCGAAGAGGTGGGGGGCTATGGCTACACCTTC. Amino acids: CAWSEEVGGYGYTF.

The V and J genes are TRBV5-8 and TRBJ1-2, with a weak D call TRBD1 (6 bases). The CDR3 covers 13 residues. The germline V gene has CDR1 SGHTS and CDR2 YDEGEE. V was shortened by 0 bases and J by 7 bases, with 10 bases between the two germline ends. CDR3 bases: TGTGCCAGCAGCTTGGGACAGGTTCGTGGCTACACCTTC. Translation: CASSLGQVRGYTF.

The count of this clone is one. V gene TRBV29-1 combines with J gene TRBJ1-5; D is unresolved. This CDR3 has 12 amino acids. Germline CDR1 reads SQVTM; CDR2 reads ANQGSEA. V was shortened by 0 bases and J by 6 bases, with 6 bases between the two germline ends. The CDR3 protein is CSVEEGGQPQHF. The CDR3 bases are TGCAGCGTTGAAGAAGGCGGTCAGCCCCAGCATTTT.

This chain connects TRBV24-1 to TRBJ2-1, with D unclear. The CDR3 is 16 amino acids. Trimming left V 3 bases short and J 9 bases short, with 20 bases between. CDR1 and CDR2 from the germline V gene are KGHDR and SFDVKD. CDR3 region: CATSDPGFAPTGEQFF. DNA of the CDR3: TGTGCCACCAGTGATCCTGGGTTCGCTCCGACGGGTGAGCAGTTCTTC.

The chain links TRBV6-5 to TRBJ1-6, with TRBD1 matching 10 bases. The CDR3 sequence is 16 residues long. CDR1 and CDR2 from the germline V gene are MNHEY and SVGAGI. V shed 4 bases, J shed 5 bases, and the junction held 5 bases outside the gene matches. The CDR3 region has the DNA TGTGCCAGCAGTTCGACAGGGGGCGTCGATAATTCACCCCTCCACTTT. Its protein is CASSSTGGVDNSPLHF.

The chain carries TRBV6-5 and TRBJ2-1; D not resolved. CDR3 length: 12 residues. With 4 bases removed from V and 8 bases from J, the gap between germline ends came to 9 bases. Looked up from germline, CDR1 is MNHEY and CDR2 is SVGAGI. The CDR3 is CASSSEVDEQFF. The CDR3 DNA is TGTGCCAGCAGTTCCGAGGTCGATGAGCAGTTCTTC.

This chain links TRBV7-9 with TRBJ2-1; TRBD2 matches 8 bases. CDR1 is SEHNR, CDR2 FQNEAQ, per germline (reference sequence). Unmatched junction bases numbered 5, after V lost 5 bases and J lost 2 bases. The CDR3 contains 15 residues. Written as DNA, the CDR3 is TGTGCCAGCAGCCGGGAGGGCGGAGCCTACAATGAGCAGTTCTTC. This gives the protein CASSREGGAYNEQFF.

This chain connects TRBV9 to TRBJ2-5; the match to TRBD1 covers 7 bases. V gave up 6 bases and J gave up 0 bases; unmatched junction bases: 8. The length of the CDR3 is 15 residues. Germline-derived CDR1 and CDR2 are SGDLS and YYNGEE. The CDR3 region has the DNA TGTGCCAGCAATACACAGGGGCTACACCAAGAGACCCAGTACTTC. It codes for CASNTQGLHQETQYF.

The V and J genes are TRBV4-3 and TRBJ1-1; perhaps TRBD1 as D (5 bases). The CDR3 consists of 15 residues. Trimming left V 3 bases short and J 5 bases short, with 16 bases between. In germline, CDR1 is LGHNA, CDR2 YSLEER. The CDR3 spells CASSQARMGRTEAFF. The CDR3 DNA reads TGCGCCAGCAGCCAGGCACGGATGGGGCGAACTGAAGCTTTCTTT.

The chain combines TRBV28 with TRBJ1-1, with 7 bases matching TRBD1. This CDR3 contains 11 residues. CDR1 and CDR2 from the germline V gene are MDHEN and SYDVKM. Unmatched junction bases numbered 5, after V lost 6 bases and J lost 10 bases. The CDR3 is CASSLDRRAFF. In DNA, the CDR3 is TGTGCCAGCAGCCTGGACAGGAGAGCTTTCTTT.

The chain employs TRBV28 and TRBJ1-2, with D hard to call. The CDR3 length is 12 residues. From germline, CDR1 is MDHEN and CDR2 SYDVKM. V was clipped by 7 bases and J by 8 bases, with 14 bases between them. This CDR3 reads CASNESGRGYTF. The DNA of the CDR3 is TGTGCCAGCAATGAGTCCGGGAGGGGCTACACCTTC.

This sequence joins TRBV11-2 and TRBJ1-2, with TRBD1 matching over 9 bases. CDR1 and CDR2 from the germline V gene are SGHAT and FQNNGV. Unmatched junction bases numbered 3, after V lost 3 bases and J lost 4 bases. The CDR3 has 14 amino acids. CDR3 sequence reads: CASSFGQGPYGYTF. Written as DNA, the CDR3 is TGTGCCAGCAGCTTTGGACAGGGGCCCTATGGCTACACCTTC.

The CDR3: CASSADTGGNTIYF. CDR3 in DNA: TGTGCCAGCAGCGCGGACACCGGCGGAAACACCATATATTTT. The chain uses TRBV9 and TRBJ1-3, with D perhaps matching TRBD1 (5 bases). The CDR3 totals 14 residues. The germline gives CDR1 SGDLS, CDR2 YYNGEE. The V gene lost 3 bases and the J gene lost 4 bases, with 11 bases spanning the gap.